The table lists the clone carrying this T cell receptor beta chain with a few counts. Its target is unknown. Recipients received nonmyeloablative bone marrow transplants from related graft donors, with transient mixed chimerism. V lost 3 bases and J lost 5; bases outside the gene matches: 6. The CDR3 is 15 residues long. Germline V gene sequence: CDR1 SNHLY, CDR2 FYNNEI. This sample was included in a study of Tregs in tolerant kidney transplant recipients. General observations from the study: Some patients' samples used different primers over time, so nucleotide sequences weren't comparable. Validation in larger populations is needed because few patients were studied. In tolerant patients, donor-specific Tregs outgrew total Tregs, suggesting antigen-driven expansion.

The method was immunoSEQ multiplex PCR; TCRdb's version includes in-frame clones alone and lacks a portion of them. This sample carries approximately 90,000 clones, roughly 93% of them seen once, and the ten largest clones take around 1.6%. The sequence was collected from a human patient who received a combined kidney and bone marrow transplant. Some T cells may arise from the graft donor. The gene calls are TRBV2 and TRBJ2-2; TRBD1 matches 7 bases. The specimen was CD4+ T cells from blood (PBMCs), collected 12 months after the transplant. CDR3 nucleotides: TGTGCCAGCAGTGACCAGGGGGTGGGTACCGGGGAGCTGTTTTTT. Protein sequence: CASSDQGVGTGELFF.